This TCR beta chain was captured in a study of T cell responses to AZD1222 COVID-19 vaccine (dated by TCRdb to about 2021). Describing the broader study: A total of 230 to 250 trial participants underwent TCR sequencing, of whom some 210 received two doses of AZD1222 and some 26 received two doses of the MenACWY control vaccine. Trial participants were enrolled by age into 18-55, 56-69 and 70-plus year subgroups, with about 150, 28 and 57 TCR-sequenced participants respectively. Study-wide conclusions, independent of this receptor: In the small 56-69-year group, the increase in depth fell short of significance, most likely because of low power. CD4 TCRs associated with the vaccine covered the entire spike protein, and the dominant responses were in regions 160-218 and 743-854. Conclusions about previously exposed vaccinees are limited, since just five to seven AZD1222 recipients were seropositive for SARS-CoV-2 at baseline. Spike-specific TCR breadth and depth rose significantly after two AZD1222 doses compared with day 0 and with MenACWY recipients. Participants were mostly white British, with more females than males. The authors suggested clonal diversity may have been underestimated. Because no day 14 peak-response samples were available, the repertoires could be characterized only after the peak T cell response. Nearly half of unique spike-specific TCRs reportedly recognized epitopes outside regions mutated in the B.1.351 and B.1.1.7 variants.

Germline trimming amounts to 3 bases on V and 4 bases on J, with 4 as the count of junction bases outside the gene matches. The CDR3 contains 15 residues, cysteine and phenylalanine counted. The DNA shown is the 45-base CDR3, in frame from base 1. CDR1 and CDR2 (KGHSH, LQKENI) derive from the germline V gene. According to the study, the label for this sample's time point signals: about 28 days (+/-7) after the second vaccine dose. Because spike-specific TCR depth and breadth did not differ between the two schedules, AZD1222 recipients who got a second dose at roughly 4 weeks were pooled with those who got a second dose at roughly 12 weeks. Vaccinee samples were obtained from the UK trials COV001 and COV002, which included a single-blind randomized controlled phase 2/3 trial of AZD1222 (ChAdOx1 nCoV-19) in healthy adults. For TCRbeta chain sequencing, PBMC samples from trial participants were taken at day 0 and at day 28 after the second dose.

The CDR3 regions of human TCRbeta chains were analyzed by immunosequencing. Per the source publication's procedure: TCRs in the repertoires were compared against a reference library of SARS-CoV-2-specific TCRs that had been generated with the MIRA antigen-specificity platform. Breadth was defined as the fraction of unique TCRs that were SARS-CoV-2-associated, and depth was defined as the fraction of total T cells that were SARS-CoV-2-associated. Each spike-specific TCR was assigned to its reactive spike region and to a CD4 or CD8 class using the MIRA data. Log10-transformed breadth and depth values were compared by one-way ANOVA with Sidak's multiple comparisons tests. TCRdb re-hosts the immuneACCESS table, in-frame sequences only. Its copies lack some clones; in the studies checked, an unresolved V gene accounts for under half of them, and the cause for the rest is not known. D and trimming come from the DNA, and the V and J calls and clone size come from that table. The sample table records 100,000 or so clones; roughly 87% of these occur just once. The ten largest clones take up 2% to 2.5% of the sample.

This clone was detected only a few times. Its antigen is not yet known. Per-base qualities were not stored, and no clone one base away is much larger. The V gene is TRBV18 and the J gene is TRBJ2-3; 10 of the junction bases match TRBD1. Sequenced material: peripheral blood, taken 28 days after the second AZD1222 dose. This receptor was obtained from an adult who received the AZD1222 COVID-19 vaccine. Read as DNA, the sequence is TGTGCCAGCTCACCCGGACAGGGGGTTCCAGATACGCAGTATTTT. The encoded protein is CASSPGQGVPDTQYF.